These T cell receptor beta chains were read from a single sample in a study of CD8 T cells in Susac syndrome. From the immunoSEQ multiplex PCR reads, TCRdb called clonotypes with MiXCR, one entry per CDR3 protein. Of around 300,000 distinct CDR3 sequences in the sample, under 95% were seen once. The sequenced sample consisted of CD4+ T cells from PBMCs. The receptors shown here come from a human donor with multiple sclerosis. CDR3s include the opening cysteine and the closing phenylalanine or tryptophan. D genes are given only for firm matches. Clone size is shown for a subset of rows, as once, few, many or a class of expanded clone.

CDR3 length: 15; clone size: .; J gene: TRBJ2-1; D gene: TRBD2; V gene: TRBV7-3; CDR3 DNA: TGTGCCAGCAGCTTCCGACTAGCGGGACCGAATGAGCAGTTCTTC; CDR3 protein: CASSFRLAGPNEQFF
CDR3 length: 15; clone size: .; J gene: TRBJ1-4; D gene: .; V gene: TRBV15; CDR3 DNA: TGTGCCACCAGCAGAAGGACGGATTATAATGAAAAACTGTTTTTT; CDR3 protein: CATSRRTDYNEKLFF
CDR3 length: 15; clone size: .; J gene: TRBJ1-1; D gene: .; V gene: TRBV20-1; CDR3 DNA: TGCAGTGCTAGGGAGGGACGGGACACCAGCCCTGAAGCTTTCTTT; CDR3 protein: CSAREGRDTSPEAFF
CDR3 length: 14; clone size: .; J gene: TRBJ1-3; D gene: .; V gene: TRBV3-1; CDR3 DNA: TGTGCCAGCAGCTTCACAGGTTCTGGAAACACCATATATTTT; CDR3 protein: CASSFTGSGNTIYF
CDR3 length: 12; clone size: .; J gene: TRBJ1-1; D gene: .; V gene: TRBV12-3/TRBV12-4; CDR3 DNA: TGTGCCAGCAGCCCCGACAGAATTGAAGCTTTCTTT; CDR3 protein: CASSPDRIEAFF
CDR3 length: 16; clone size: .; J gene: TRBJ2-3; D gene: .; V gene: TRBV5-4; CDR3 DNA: TGTGCCAGCAGCTCCAGGAGGGAGGCTAGCACAGATACGCAGTATTTT; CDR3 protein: CASSSRREASTDTQYF
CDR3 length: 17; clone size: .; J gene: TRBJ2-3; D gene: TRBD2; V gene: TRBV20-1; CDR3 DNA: TGCAGTGCTACCGGGGGGGCTAGCGGGAGTACCGCAGATACGCAGTATTTT; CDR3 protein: CSATGGASGSTADTQYF
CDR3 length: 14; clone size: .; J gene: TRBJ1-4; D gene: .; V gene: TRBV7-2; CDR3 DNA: TGTGCCAGCAGCTTAAGGGGGGATAATGAAAAACTGTTTTTT; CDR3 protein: CASSLRGDNEKLFF
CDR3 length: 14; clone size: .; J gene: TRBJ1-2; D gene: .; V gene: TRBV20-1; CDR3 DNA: TGCAGTGCTAGAGGGCGGCGGGCAGGGGATGGCTACACCTTC; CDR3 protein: CSARGRRAGDGYTF
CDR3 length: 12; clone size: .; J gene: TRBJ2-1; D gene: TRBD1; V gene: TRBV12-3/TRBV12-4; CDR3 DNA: TGTGCCAGCACCAATCCGGGACAGGGTTGGTTCTTC; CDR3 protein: CASTNPGQGWFF
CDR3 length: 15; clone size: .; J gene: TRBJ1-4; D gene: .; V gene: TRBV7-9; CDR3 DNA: TGTGCCAGCAGCCCCGACGTCGGGGAACATGAAAAACTGTTTTTT; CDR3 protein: CASSPDVGEHEKLFF
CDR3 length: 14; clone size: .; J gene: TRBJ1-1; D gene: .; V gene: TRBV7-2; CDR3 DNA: TGTGCCAGCAGCTCGTTACAGGGGAACACTGAAGCTTTCTTT; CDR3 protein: CASSSLQGNTEAFF
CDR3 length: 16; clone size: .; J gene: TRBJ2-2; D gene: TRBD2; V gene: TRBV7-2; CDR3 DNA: TGTGCCAGCAGCTTAGTTCCCGGGGGGGCCATCGGGGAGCTGTTTTTT; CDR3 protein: CASSLVPGGAIGELFF
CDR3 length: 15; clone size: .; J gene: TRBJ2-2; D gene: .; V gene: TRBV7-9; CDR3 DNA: TGTGCCAGCAGCCCCACTACAGGGATCCCCGGGGAGCTGTTTTTT; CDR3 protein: CASSPTTGIPGELFF
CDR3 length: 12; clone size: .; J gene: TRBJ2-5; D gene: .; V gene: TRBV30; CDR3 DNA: TGTGCCTGGAGTGTTTTGGGGGAGACCCAGTACTTC; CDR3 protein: CAWSVLGETQYF
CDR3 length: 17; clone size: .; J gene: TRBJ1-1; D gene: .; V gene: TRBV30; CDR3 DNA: TGTGCCTGGAGTGTACGACAGAGGGGCCGATCGAACACTGAAGCTTTCTTT; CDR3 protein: CAWSVRQRGRSNTEAFF
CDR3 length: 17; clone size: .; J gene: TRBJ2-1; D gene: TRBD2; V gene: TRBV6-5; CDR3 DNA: TGTGCCAGCAGTTACTCGACTAGCGGGATCCTGTCGGATGAGCAGTTCTTC; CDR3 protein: CASSYSTSGILSDEQFF
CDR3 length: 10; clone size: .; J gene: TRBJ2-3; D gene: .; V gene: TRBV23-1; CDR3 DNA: TGCGCCAGCCGTGCAGATACGCAGTATTTT; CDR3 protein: CASRADTQYF
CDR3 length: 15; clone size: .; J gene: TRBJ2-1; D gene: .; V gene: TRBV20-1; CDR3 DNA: TGCAGTGCTAGGATGGGGGGCCGCTCCTACAATGAGCAGTTCTTC; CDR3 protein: CSARMGGRSYNEQFF
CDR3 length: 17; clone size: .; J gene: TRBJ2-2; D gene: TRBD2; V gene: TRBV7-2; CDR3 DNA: TGTGCCAGCAGCTTAGAGAGCGGGAGACGGAACACCGGGGAGCTGTTTTTT; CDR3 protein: CASSLESGRRNTGELFF
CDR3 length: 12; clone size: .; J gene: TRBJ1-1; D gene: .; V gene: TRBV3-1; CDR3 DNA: TGTGCCAGCAGCCAAGCCGGGACTGAAGCTTTCTTT; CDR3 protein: CASSQAGTEAFF
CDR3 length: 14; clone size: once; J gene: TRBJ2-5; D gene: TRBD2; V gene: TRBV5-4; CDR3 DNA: TGTGCCAGCAGCGTTAGCGGGAGCCAAGAGACCCAGTACTTC; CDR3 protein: CASSVSGSQETQYF
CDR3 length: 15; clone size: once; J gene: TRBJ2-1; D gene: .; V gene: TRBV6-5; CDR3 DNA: TGTGCCAGCAGTTATGGGGACTTGGTTACTAATGAGCAGTTCTTC; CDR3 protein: CASSYGDLVTNEQFF
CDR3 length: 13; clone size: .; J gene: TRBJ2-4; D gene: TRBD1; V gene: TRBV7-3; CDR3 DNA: TGTGCCAGCAGCCTGACCGACAGGGCGATTCAGTACTTC; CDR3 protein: CASSLTDRAIQYF
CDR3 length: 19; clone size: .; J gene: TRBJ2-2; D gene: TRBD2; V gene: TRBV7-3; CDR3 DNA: TGTGCCAGCAGCTTAAAAGGCCTAGCGGGGCCTTCGAACACCGGGGAGCTGTTTTTT; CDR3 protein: CASSLKGLAGPSNTGELFF
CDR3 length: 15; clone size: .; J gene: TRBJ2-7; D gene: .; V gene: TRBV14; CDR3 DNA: TGTGCCAGCAGCTTCCTTTCTACGGGCTCCTACGAGCAGTACTTC; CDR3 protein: CASSFLSTGSYEQYF
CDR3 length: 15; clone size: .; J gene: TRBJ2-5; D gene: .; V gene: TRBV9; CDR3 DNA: TGTGCCAGCAGCGCCGGGACCGCAGCAGTAGAGACCCAGTACTTC; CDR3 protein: CASSAGTAAVETQYF
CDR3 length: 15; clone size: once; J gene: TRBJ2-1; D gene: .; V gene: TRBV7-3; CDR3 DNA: TGTGCCAGCAGCCCGGACCGGGGGCCCTTCGATGAGCAGTTCTTC; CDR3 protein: CASSPDRGPFDEQFF
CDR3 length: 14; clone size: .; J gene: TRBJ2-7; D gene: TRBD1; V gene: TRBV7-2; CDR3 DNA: TGTGCCAGCAGCCGGGACAGGGACGTCTACGAGCAGTACTTC; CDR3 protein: CASSRDRDVYEQYF
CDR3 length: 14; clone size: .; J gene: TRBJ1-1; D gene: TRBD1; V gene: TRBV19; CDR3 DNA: TGTGCCAGTTTGGACAGGGGGCGGCCCACTGAAGCTTTCTTT; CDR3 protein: CASLDRGRPTEAFF
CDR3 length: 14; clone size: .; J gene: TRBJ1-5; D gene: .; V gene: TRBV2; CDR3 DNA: TGTGCCAGCGAGCGTGACGGCCTCAATCAGCCCCAGCATTTT; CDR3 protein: CASERDGLNQPQHF
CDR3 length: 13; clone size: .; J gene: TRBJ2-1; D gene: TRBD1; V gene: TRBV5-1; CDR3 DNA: TGCGCCAGCAGTCCCGACAGGGGGCTCGAGCAGTTCTTC; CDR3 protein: CASSPDRGLEQFF
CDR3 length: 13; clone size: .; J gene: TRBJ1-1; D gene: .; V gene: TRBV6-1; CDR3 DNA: TGTGCCAGCTGGGTCAATCTGAACACTGAAGCTTTCTTT; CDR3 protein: CASWVNLNTEAFF
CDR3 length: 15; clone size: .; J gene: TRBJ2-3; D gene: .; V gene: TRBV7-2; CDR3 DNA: TGTGCCAGCAGCCTAGAAGCTCCTCGCACAGATACGCAGTATTTT; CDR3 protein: CASSLEAPRTDTQYF
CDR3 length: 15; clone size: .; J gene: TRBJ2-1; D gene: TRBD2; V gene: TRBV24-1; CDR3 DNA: TGTGCCACCAGTGAAAGGACTAGCGGGGGGTTTGAGCAGTTCTTC; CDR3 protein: CATSERTSGGFEQFF
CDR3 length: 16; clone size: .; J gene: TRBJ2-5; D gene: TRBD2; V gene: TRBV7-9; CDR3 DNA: TGTGCCAGCAGCTCAATTGGCGGGAGCCCCCAAGAGACCCAGTACTTC; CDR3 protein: CASSSIGGSPQETQYF
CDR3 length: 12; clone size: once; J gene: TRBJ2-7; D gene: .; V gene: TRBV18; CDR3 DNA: TGTGCCAGCTCCGGGGGCAGAGACGAGCAGTACTTC; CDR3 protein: CASSGGRDEQYF
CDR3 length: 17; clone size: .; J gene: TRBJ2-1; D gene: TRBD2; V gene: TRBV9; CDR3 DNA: TGTGCCAGCAGCGTAGGGGTTCGCGGGAGCGGCTACAATGAGCAGTTCTTC; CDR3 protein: CASSVGVRGSGYNEQFF
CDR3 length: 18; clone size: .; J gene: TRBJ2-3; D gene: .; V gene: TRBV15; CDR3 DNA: TGTGCCACCAGCAGACCCCCCGGGGCAGTTTCTAGCACAGATACGCAGTATTTT; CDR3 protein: CATSRPPGAVSSTDTQYF
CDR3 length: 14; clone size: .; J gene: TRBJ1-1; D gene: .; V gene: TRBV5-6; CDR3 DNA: TGTGCCAGCAGCTTGCTATGGAAGAACACTGAAGCTTTCTTT; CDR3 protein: CASSLLWKNTEAFF
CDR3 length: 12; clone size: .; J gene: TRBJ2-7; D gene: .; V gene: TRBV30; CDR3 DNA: TGTGCCTGGACAGGGGCCCCCTACGAGCAGTACTTC; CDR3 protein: CAWTGAPYEQYF
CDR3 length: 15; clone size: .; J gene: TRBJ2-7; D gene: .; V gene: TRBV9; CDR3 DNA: TGTGCCAGCAGCCTCCGGACGGCCGCTGGGGACGAGCAGTACTTC; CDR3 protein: CASSLRTAAGDEQYF
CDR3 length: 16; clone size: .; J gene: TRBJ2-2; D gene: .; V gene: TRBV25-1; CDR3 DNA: TGTGCCAGCACAAGAATAGGGGCCGAAGGGACCGGGGAGCTGTTTTTT; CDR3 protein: CASTRIGAEGTGELFF
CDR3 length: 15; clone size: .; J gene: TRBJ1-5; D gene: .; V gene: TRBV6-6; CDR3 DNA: TGTGCCAGCACCCCCCCGGGGGGTAGCGATCAGCCCCAGCATTTT; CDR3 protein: CASTPPGGSDQPQHF
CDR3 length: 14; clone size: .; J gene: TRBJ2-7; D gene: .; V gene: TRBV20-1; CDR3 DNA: TGCAGTGCTAGAGATCAAACGGGAACGTACGAGCAGTACTTC; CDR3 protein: CSARDQTGTYEQYF
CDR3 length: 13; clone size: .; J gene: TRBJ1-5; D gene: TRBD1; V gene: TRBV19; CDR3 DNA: TGTGCCAGTAACATTGACAGGGACCAGCCCCAGCATTTT; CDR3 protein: CASNIDRDQPQHF
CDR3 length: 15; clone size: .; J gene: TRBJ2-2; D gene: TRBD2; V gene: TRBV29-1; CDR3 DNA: TGCAGCACCACGGTAGCGGGAGATAGTGCCGGGGAGCTGTTTTTT; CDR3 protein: CSTTVAGDSAGELFF
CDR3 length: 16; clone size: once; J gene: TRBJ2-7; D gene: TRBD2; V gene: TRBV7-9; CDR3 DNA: TGTGCCAGCAGCGGCGCCGGGACTAGCGGGAGACACGAGCAGTACTTC; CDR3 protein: CASSGAGTSGRHEQYF
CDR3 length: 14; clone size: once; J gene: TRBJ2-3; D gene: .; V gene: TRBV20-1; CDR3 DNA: TGCAGTGCTAGTCCGCGTACTAGCACAGATACGCAGTATTTT; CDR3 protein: CSASPRTSTDTQYF
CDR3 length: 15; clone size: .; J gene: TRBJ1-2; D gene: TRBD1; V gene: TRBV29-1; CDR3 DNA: TGCAGCGTAGCTGGGGGGGCGACAGGGCGCTATGGCTACACCTTC; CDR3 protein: CSVAGGATGRYGYTF
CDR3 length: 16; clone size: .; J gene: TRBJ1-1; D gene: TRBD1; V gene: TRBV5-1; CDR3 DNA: TGCGCCAGCAGCTTGGAGGGACAGGGGGAATTGGACGAAGCTTTCTTT; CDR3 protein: CASSLEGQGELDEAFF
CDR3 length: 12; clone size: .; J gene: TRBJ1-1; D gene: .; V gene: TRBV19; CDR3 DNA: TGTGCCAGTGGGGACGAGGGATCTGAAGCTTTCTTT; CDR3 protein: CASGDEGSEAFF
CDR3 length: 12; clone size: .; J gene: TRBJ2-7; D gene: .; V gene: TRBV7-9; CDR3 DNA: TGTGCCAGCAGCTTAATGCCGGACGAGCAGTACTTC; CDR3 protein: CASSLMPDEQYF
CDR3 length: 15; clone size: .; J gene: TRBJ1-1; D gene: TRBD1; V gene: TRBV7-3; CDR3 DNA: TGTGCCAGCAGCCAAGGACAGGGGAGGAACACTGAAGCTTTCTTT; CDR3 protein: CASSQGQGRNTEAFF
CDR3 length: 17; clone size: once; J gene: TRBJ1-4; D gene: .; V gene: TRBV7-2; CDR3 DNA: TGTGCCAGCAGCCCAGCGGGCCACGAGGGGGTTTCCGCAAAACTGTTTTTT; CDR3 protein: CASSPAGHEGVSAKLFF
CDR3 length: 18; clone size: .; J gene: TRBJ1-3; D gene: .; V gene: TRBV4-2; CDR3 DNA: TGTGCCAGCCTCTCGCCGGGCCTCCAGACCCTCTCTGGAAACACCATATATTTT; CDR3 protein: CASLSPGLQTLSGNTIYF
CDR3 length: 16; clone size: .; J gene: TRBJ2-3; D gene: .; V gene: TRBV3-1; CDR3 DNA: TGTGCCAGCAGCCAAGCTACAGCGGCTAGCACAGATACGCAGTATTTT; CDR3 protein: CASSQATAASTDTQYF
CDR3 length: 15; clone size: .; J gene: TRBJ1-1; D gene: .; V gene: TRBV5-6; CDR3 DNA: TGTGCCAGCAGCACAACCGGACGGTCTAACACTGAAGCTTTCTTT; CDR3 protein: CASSTTGRSNTEAFF
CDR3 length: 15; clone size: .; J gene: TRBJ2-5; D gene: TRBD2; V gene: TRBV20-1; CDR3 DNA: TGCAGTGCTAATGTCGGGGGGAGTATTTTGTCGGCCCAGTACTTC; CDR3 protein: CSANVGGSILSAQYF
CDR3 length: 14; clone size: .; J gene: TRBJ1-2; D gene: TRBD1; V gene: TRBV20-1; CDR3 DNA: TGCAGTGTTTTGGGGGACAGGATCAACTATGGCTACACCTTC; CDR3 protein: CSVLGDRINYGYTF